This TCR beta chain is drawn from a study of CD8 T cells in Susac syndrome. Roughly 0.45 to 1 ug RNA was reverse transcribed with random hexamers. TCRdb processed the immunoSEQ multiplex PCR reads anew with MiXCR; each CDR3 protein has one entry. The sample has roughly 140,000 distinct CDR3 sequences; under 97% are singletons. From blood CD8+ and CD4+ T cells, TCR beta sequences were generated. Trimming stripped 6 bases from V and 3 bases from J, with 14 bases between. Germline V gene lookup returns CDR1 DFQATT and CDR2 SNEGSKA (reference sequence). The CDR3 has 13 residues. The sequencing sample was made of CD4+ T cells from PBMCs. V usage is TRBV20-1 and J usage is TRBJ1-1, with D possibly TRBD1 on 5 matching bases. The TCR originated in a human donor with Susac syndrome. The CDR3 DNA follows: TGCAGTGCCGCGGGGGGAGGTGACACTGAAGCTTTCTTT. This sequence encodes CSAAGGGDTEAFF.